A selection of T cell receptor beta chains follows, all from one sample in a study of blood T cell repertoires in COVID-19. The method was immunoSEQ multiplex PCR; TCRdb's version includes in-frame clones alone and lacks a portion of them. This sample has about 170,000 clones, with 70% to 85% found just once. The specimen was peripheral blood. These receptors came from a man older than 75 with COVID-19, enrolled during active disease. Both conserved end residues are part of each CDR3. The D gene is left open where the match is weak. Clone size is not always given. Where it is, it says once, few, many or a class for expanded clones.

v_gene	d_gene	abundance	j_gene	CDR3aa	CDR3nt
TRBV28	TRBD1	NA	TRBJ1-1	CASSFYRGGTEAFF	TGTGCCAGCAGTTTCTACAGGGGGGGCACTGAAGCTTTCTTT
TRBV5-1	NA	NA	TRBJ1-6	CASSLEQQISPLHF	TGCGCCAGCAGCTTGGAACAGCAAATATCACCCCTCCACTTT
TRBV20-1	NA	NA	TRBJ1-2	CSVSGGGYTF	TGCAGTGTATCGGGAGGAGGCTACACCTTC
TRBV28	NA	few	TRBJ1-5	CASSPLSGGGQPQHF	TGTGCCAGCAGCCCACTCTCGGGGGGTGGTCAGCCCCAGCATTTT
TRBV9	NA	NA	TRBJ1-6	CASSPVAGDSPLHF	TGTGCCAGCAGCCCCGTCGCAGGGGATTCACCCCTCCACTTT
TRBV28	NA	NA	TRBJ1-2	CASRGTRGTYGYTF	TGTGCCAGCAGAGGGACCAGGGGAACCTATGGCTACACCTTC
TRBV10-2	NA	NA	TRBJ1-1	CASTTGTLGAFF	TGCGCCAGCACCACAGGGACCCTGGGAGCTTTCTTT
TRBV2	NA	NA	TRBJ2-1	CASSRGTSNEQFF	TGTGCCAGCAGTAGGGGGACCTCCAATGAGCAGTTCTTC
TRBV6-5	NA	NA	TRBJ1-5	CASSLFSRGPQHF	TGTGCCAGCAGTCTCTTCTCCCGAGGGCCCCAGCATTTT
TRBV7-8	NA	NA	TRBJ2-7	CASSLVRTSYEQYF	TGTGCCAGCAGCTTAGTGAGGACAAGCTACGAGCAGTACTTC
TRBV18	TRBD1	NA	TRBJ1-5	CASSYGTGLQPQHF	TGTGCCAGCTCATACGGGACAGGGCTTCAGCCCCAGCATTTT
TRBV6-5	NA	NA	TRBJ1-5	CASTPRRDFQPQHF	TGTGCCAGCACCCCGAGGAGGGATTTTCAGCCCCAGCATTTT
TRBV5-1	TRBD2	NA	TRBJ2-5	CASRSGLAGRQETQYF	TGCGCCAGCAGGTCTGGACTAGCGGGGAGGCAAGAGACCCAGTACTTC
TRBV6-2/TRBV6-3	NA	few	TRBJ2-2	CASSYSGESGELFF	TGTGCCAGCAGTTACTCTGGAGAGTCCGGGGAGCTGTTTTTT
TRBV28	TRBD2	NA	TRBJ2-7	CASSLFSGGYREQYF	TGTGCCAGCAGTTTATTTAGCGGGGGGTATAGGGAGCAGTACTTC
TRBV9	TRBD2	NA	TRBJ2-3	CASSVPGTSDTDTQYF	TGTGCCAGCAGCGTCCCCGGGACTAGCGACACAGATACGCAGTATTTT
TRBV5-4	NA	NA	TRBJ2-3	CASSSVTDTQYF	TGTGCCAGCAGCTCCGTCACAGATACGCAGTATTTT
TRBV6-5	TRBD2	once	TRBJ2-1	CASRFRGGKNEQFF	TGTGCCAGCAGGTTCCGGGGGGGCAAAAATGAGCAGTTCTTC
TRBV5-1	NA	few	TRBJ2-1	CASSLGGAYNEQFF	TGCGCCAGCAGCTTGGGAGGAGCCTACAATGAGCAGTTCTTC
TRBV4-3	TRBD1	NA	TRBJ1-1	CASSHRTGRNTEAFF	TGCGCCAGCAGCCACCGGACAGGGAGGAACACTGAAGCTTTCTTT
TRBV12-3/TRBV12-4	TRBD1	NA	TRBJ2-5	CASSADRVKYF	TGTGCCAGCAGTGCTGACAGGGTGAAGTACTTC
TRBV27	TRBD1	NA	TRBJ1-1	CASSRRGYAEAFF	TGTGCCAGCAGTCGCAGGGGGTACGCTGAAGCTTTCTTT
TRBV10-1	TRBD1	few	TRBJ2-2	CASSSRTGNTGELFF	TGCGCCAGCAGTTCCCGGACAGGGAACACCGGGGAGCTGTTTTTT
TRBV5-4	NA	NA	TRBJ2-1	CASSLEKTFYNEQFF	TGTGCCAGCAGCTTGGAAAAGACTTTCTACAATGAGCAGTTCTTC
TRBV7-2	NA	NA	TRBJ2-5	CASSFYPSGTQYF	TGTGCCAGCAGCTTCTATCCCTCGGGAACCCAGTACTTC
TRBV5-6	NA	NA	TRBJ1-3	CASSPAAGMAFFGNTIYF	TGTGCCAGCAGCCCCGCCGCAGGAATGGCATTCTTTGGAAACACCATATATTTT
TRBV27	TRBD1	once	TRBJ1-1	CASSAYPGQGGTEAFF	TGTGCCAGCAGTGCGTACCCGGGACAGGGAGGCACTGAAGCTTTCTTT
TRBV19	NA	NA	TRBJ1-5	CASSIVGVQPQHF	TGTGCCAGTAGTATAGTCGGGGTTCAGCCCCAGCATTTT
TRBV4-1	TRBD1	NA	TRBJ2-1	CASSQESLAGGAYNEQFF	TGCGCCAGCAGCCAAGAGAGCTTGGCAGGGGGCGCGTACAATGAGCAGTTCTTC
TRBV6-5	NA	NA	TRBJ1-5	CASDSPVNQPQHF	TGTGCCAGCGATTCCCCGGTCAATCAGCCCCAGCATTTT
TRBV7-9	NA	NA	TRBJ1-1	CASSSQVDTEAFF	TGTGCCAGCAGCTCCCAGGTGGACACTGAAGCTTTCTTT
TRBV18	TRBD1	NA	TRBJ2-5	CASSPETGGETQYF	TGTGCCAGCTCACCGGAGACAGGGGGGGAGACCCAGTACTTC
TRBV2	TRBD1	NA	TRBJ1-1	CASRGDRVNTEAFF	TGTGCCAGCAGAGGGGACAGGGTAAACACTGAAGCTTTCTTT
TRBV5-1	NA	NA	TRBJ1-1	CASSLDSIEAFF	TGCGCCAGCAGCTTGGACAGTATTGAAGCTTTCTTT
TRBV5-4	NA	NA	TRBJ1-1	CASSFIGRGNTEAFF	TGTGCCAGCAGCTTCATCGGACGGGGGAACACTGAAGCTTTCTTT
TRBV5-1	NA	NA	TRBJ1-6	CASRSEGTYNSPLHF	TGCGCCAGCAGGTCCGAGGGAACCTATAATTCACCCCTCCACTTT
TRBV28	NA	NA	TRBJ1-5	CASSWARWGRGQPQHF	TGTGCCAGCAGTTGGGCACGATGGGGCAGGGGTCAGCCCCAGCATTTT
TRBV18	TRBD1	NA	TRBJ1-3	CASSPPDRGLGPIYF	TGTGCCAGCTCACCACCGGACAGGGGGCTGGGCCCCATATATTTT
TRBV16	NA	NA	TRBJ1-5	CASSQPGDSNQPQHF	TGTGCCAGCAGCCAGCCAGGGGATAGCAATCAGCCCCAGCATTTT